This passage covers 7 T cell receptor beta chains from one sample sequenced in a study of shared clonotypes between healthy human individuals. The protocol was immunoSEQ multiplex PCR, while the TCRdb copy is restricted to in-frame clones and leaves out a portion. Of 2 million to 3 million clones in the sample, more than 85% were seen once. The sequencing input was naive CD4+ T cells from PBMCs. Subset here: CD45RA+ positively selected. These receptors were obtained from a young man in good health. Some clones in this sample may be carry-over from other donors' samples.

The chain has TRBV5-4 and TRBJ2-7, with 9 bases matching TRBD1. The germline CDR1 and CDR2 sequences are SGHNT and YYREEE (reference sequence). V shed 3 bases and J 5 bases; nucleotides not matched to a gene: 9. CDR3 length equals 15 residues. The CDR3 reads CASSWKGQGYHEQYF. As DNA, the CDR3 is TGTGCCAGCAGCTGGAAGGGACAGGGTTACCACGAGCAGTACTTC.

This clone was found once. The rearrangement joins TRBV6-5 to TRBJ2-7; the match to TRBD1 covers 10 bases. CDR3 length: 15 residues. V trimming: 5 bases; J trimming: 3 bases; junction bases outside the gene matches: 7. The V gene's germline CDR1 is MNHEY and CDR2 SVGAGI. The CDR3 sequence: CASSPPGTGVYEQYF. The CDR3 region has the DNA TGTGCCAGCAGTCCCCCGGGGACAGGGGTCTACGAGCAGTACTTC.

The chain uses TRBV6-5 and TRBJ1-5; D call uncertain. This CDR3 is 15 amino acids long. CDR1 is MNHEY and CDR2 is SVGAGI in the germline V gene. V gave up 5 bases and J gave up 2 bases, with 13 bases separating them. The CDR3 region has the DNA TGTGCCAGCAGTCCCTTGGTGGTAGGCAATCAGCCCCAGCATTTT. Amino acids: CASSPLVVGNQPQHF.

V gene TRBV15 combines with J gene TRBJ1-4; D is possibly TRBD1 (5 bases). CDR3 size: 13 residues. Germline V lookup: CDR1 LNHNV, CDR2 YYDKDF (reference sequence). V lost 4 bases and J lost 4, with 7 bases in between. CDR3 nucleotide sequence: TGTGCCACCAGCACGGGGGGTAATGAAAAACTGTTTTTT. Amino acid sequence: CATSTGGNEKLFF.

To note about this clone: The sample contains more than one DNA sequence encoding this CDR3. The chain uses TRBV7-7 and TRBJ1-1; D gene unclear. V dropped 2 bases and J dropped 1 base, with 5 bases sitting between them. Germline V gives CDR1 SSHAT, CDR2 FNYEAQ (reference sequence). The CDR3 has 13 amino acids. CDR3: CASSLRENTEAFF. The CDR3 DNA reads as TGTGCCAGCAGCTTAAGAGAGAACACTGAAGCTTTCTTT. Complete variable domain (other parts from reference TRBV7-7 and TRBJ1-1): GAGVSQSPRYKVTKRGQDVTLRCDPISSHATLYWYQQALGQGPEFLTYFNYEAQPDKSGLPSDRFSAERPEGSISTLTIQRTEQRDSAMYRCASSLRENTEAFFGQGTRLTVV.

The chain uses TRBV5-1 and TRBJ1-1, with TRBD1 as a possible D gene (6 bases). This CDR3 has 14 amino acids. The germline gives CDR1 SGHRS, CDR2 YFSETQ. V was pared by 2 bases and J by 3 bases, with 11 bases between. The CDR3 coding sequence is TGCGCCAGCAGCTTCAGGGGAACGGACACTGAAGCTTTCTTT. It yields the protein CASSFRGTDTEAFF.

The chain couples TRBV11-3 to TRBJ2-1, with D unresolved. Germline CDR1 is SGHNT and CDR2 is YENEEA. Trimming stripped 4 bases from V and 10 bases from J, with 14 bases between. The CDR3 length is 13 residues. CDR3: CASSSRSQQEQFF. As DNA, the CDR3 is TGTGCCAGCAGCTCCCGCTCCCAGCAAGAGCAGTTCTTC. Using reference TRBV11-3 and TRBJ2-1 for the parts outside the CDR3, the full variable domain is EAGVVQSPRYKIIEKKQPVAFWCNPISGHNTLYWYLQNLGQGPELLIRYENEEAVDDSQLPKDRFSAERLKGVDSTLKIQPAELGDSAVYLCASSSRSQQEQFFGPGTRLTVL.